This TCR beta chain was documented in a study of early T cells in non-severe SARS-CoV-2 infection (dated by TCRdb to the early 2020s). About the study as a whole: Bulk RNA from unsorted whole blood was used for TCR sequencing, so alpha and beta chains could not be paired. Study-level results and caveats: Matching against VDJdb was skewed toward anti-spike CD8 responses, likely underestimated virus-specific expansions, and missed private and CD4 specificities.

V lost 6 bases and J lost 6 bases; the stretch between them is 22 bases long. From the cysteine up to the phenylalanine, the CDR3 has a length of 16 residues. The read is trimmed to its CDR3 DNA, 48 bases read in frame from base 1. The study was a case-control design nested within a healthcare worker cohort in London, UK, with weekly nasopharyngeal swab PCR tests and blood sampling. Between 23 and 31 March 2020, the week of the UK lockdown, healthcare workers were enrolled and then followed up weekly for as long as 16 weeks. Regarding this clonotype: Its cognate antigen has yet to be identified. One base away there is no much larger clone; base qualities are not given.

Library creation used 5' RACE. The sample was run on a NextSeq 500. The TCR library protocol attached unique molecular identifiers to individual cDNA molecules to correct for sequencing error and PCR bias. Sequencing covered both TCR alpha and beta chains, and within each sample the abundances of alpha and beta sequences were tightly co-correlated. The study's own analysis went as follows. Decombinator V4 was used to annotate TCR sequences for V gene, J gene and CDR3. Expanded TCRs were defined as changing significantly between any two time points under a Poisson model with p below 0.0001. TCR abundances were normalised to the total number of TCRs sequenced per sample and were expressed as counts per million. MAIT TCRs were defined by TRAV1-2 paired with TRAJ12, TRAJ20 or TRAJ33, and iNKT TCRs by TRAV10 paired with TRAJ18. VDJdb, accessed on 1 November 2021, was searched for TCRs annotated for CMV, EBV and SARS-CoV-2, and TCRs annotated for more than one antigen were excluded. TCRdb applied fastp at Q25 and MiXCR to the public reads, then kept only in-frame beta chains. Each entry merges the rows of one CDR3 protein and shows their most common DNA and genes. TCRdb assigned the V and J calls; the authors' analysis was not used. The sample table holds 75,000 to 100,000 distinct CDR3 sequences, of which more than 13% were seen once. 9.5% to 13% of the sample goes to the ten largest clones.

Sequenced material: whole blood. Here the chain combines TRBV12-3 or TRBV12-4 and TRBJ2-3; a tentative D match to TRBD2 spans 6 bases. This clonotype originated in an adult who was a healthcare worker with PCR-confirmed SARS-CoV-2 infection or an uninfected control (not recorded which). The DNA reads TGTGCCAGCAGCTCCCCGGTAGGAGGGTATACGGATACGCAGTATTTT. It is translated as CASSSPVGGYTDTQYF.